Reported below is one TCR beta chain. As yet, its antigen is unknown. The CDR3 loop spans 15 amino acids. Between the trimmed V and J ends, which lost 4 bases and 1 base, there was a span of 11 bases. CDR1 and CDR2 (germline): SNHLY, FYNNEI. These data originate in a study of cytomegalovirus exposure and HLA in healthy donors. Notes on the study in general: Clonal expansion was found to be greater in HLA-associated TCR beta chains than in equally common others in a later analysis.

Primers: 60 Vbeta forward and 13 Jbeta reverse. The assay was immunoSEQ multiplex PCR, and TCRdb's table has in-frame clones only and misses some. The sample consists of fewer than 120,000 clones, about three quarters of them appearing once. The receptor's source is a woman aged 55-70 years in good health and CMV-seropositive. The chain recombines TRBV2 with TRBJ2-1, with no clear D. Sequenced: PBMCs. In DNA, the CDR3 is TGTGCCAGCAGTGGGCTAGTTAGATCCTACAATGAGCAGTTCTTC. It encodes CASSGLVRSYNEQFF.